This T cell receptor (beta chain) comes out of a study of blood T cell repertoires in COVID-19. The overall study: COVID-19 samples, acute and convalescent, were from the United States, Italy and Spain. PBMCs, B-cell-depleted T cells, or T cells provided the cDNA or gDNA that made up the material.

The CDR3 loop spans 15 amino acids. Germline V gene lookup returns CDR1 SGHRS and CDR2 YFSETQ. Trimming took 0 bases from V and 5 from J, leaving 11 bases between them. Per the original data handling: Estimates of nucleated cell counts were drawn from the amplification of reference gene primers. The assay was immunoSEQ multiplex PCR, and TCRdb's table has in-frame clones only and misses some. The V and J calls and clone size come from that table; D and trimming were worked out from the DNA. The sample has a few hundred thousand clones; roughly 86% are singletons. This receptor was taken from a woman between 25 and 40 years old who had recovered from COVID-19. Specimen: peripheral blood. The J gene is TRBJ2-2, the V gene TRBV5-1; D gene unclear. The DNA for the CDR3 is TGCGCCAGCAGCTTGGACGTCGGGTCGACCGGGGAGCTGTTTTTT. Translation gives CASSLDVGSTGELFF.